Listed below are T cell receptor beta chains from one sample, sequenced in a study of cytomegalovirus exposure and HLA in healthy donors. Assay: immunoSEQ multiplex PCR; the TCRdb copy retains only in-frame clones and omits some. The table shows 150,000 to 200,000 clones, with roughly an eighth occurring only once. Sample: PBMCs. Receptor source: a man between 45 and 60 years old in good health and CMV-seropositive. The CDR3 runs from the conserved cysteine through the conserved F or W. A D gene is named only where the DNA matches it firmly. Not every row has a clone size; where given, it reads once, few, many or a size class.

D gene: TRBD2
CDR3 length: 15
V gene: TRBV6-6
J gene: TRBJ2-1
clone size: NA
CDR3 protein: CASGKGLDSYNEQFF
CDR3 DNA: TGTGCCAGCGGAAAGGGACTAGATTCCTACAATGAGCAGTTCTTC

D gene: NA
CDR3 length: 12
V gene: TRBV10-3
J gene: TRBJ1-6
clone size: few
CDR3 protein: CAGGPGDSPLHF
CDR3 DNA: TGTGCCGGCGGGCCAGGGGATTCACCCCTCCACTTT

D gene: TRBD1
CDR3 length: 16
V gene: TRBV10-2
J gene: TRBJ1-4
clone size: once
CDR3 protein: CASSEPEGTGNEKLFF
CDR3 DNA: TGCGCCAGCAGTGAGCCAGAAGGGACAGGGAATGAAAAACTGTTTTTT

D gene: TRBD1
CDR3 length: 17
V gene: TRBV9
J gene: TRBJ2-7
clone size: few
CDR3 protein: CASSAATGTGGTYEQYF
CDR3 DNA: TGTGCCAGCAGCGCTGCAACCGGGACAGGGGGGACCTACGAGCAGTACTTC

D gene: TRBD1
CDR3 length: 14
V gene: TRBV27
J gene: TRBJ1-1
clone size: NA
CDR3 protein: CASTALTGGNEAFF
CDR3 DNA: TGTGCCAGCACCGCCCTCACAGGGGGAAATGAAGCTTTCTTT

D gene: NA
CDR3 length: 15
V gene: TRBV2
J gene: TRBJ1-4
clone size: NA
CDR3 protein: CASSEVVSRGEKLFF
CDR3 DNA: TGTGCCAGCAGTGAGGTGGTTTCGCGCGGCGAAAAACTGTTTTTT

D gene: TRBD2
CDR3 length: 16
V gene: TRBV28
J gene: TRBJ2-2
clone size: NA
CDR3 protein: CASSPSGTMNTGELFF
CDR3 DNA: TGTGCCAGCAGCCCCTCCGGGACTATGAACACCGGGGAGCTGTTTTTT

D gene: TRBD1
CDR3 length: 17
V gene: TRBV7-7
J gene: TRBJ2-2
clone size: few
CDR3 protein: CASSLGTGLGNTGELFF
CDR3 DNA: TGTGCCAGCAGCTTAGGGACAGGGCTTGGGAACACCGGGGAGCTGTTTTTT

D gene: NA
CDR3 length: 14
V gene: TRBV2
J gene: TRBJ1-2
clone size: few
CDR3 protein: CASSEIEENYGYTF
CDR3 DNA: TGTGCCAGCAGTGAAATAGAGGAGAACTATGGCTACACCTTC

D gene: NA
CDR3 length: 15
V gene: TRBV9
J gene: TRBJ2-1
clone size: NA
CDR3 protein: CASSPRDSLNNEQFF
CDR3 DNA: TGTGCCAGCAGCCCTCGGGACTCTTTGAACAATGAGCAGTTCTTC

D gene: TRBD2
CDR3 length: 15
V gene: TRBV6-5
J gene: TRBJ2-2
clone size: few
CDR3 protein: CASSLGLAVNGELFF
CDR3 DNA: TGTGCCAGCAGTCTCGGACTAGCGGTCAACGGGGAGCTGTTTTTT

D gene: TRBD1
CDR3 length: 16
V gene: TRBV7-8
J gene: TRBJ1-3
clone size: NA
CDR3 protein: CASSPRGTGAGNTIYF
CDR3 DNA: TGTGCCAGCAGCCCCCGGGGCACAGGGGCTGGAAACACCATATATTTT

D gene: TRBD1
CDR3 length: 14
V gene: TRBV14
J gene: TRBJ1-6
clone size: NA
CDR3 protein: CASSQVGTGSPLHF
CDR3 DNA: TGTGCCAGCAGCCAGGTCGGGACAGGCTCACCCCTCCACTTT

D gene: NA
CDR3 length: 11
V gene: TRBV28
J gene: TRBJ1-1
clone size: NA
CDR3 protein: CASRLDREAFF
CDR3 DNA: TGTGCCAGCAGGCTCGACAGGGAAGCTTTCTTT

D gene: TRBD2
CDR3 length: 14
V gene: TRBV15
J gene: TRBJ2-5
clone size: NA
CDR3 protein: CATSRGGELETQYF
CDR3 DNA: TGTGCCACCAGCAGGGGGGGGGAACTGGAGACCCAGTACTTC

D gene: TRBD1
CDR3 length: 16
V gene: TRBV19
J gene: TRBJ1-5
clone size: NA
CDR3 protein: CASSSPGQGSNQPQHF
CDR3 DNA: TGTGCCAGTAGTTCCCCGGGACAGGGTAGCAATCAGCCCCAGCATTTT

D gene: TRBD1
CDR3 length: 15
V gene: TRBV7-9
J gene: TRBJ1-2
clone size: NA
CDR3 protein: CASSLKRTGDYGYTF
CDR3 DNA: TGTGCCAGCAGCTTAAAAAGGACAGGAGACTATGGCTACACCTTC

D gene: NA
CDR3 length: 16
V gene: TRBV7-9
J gene: TRBJ1-3
clone size: few
CDR3 protein: CASSSQAYRAGNTIYF
CDR3 DNA: TGTGCCAGCAGCTCCCAGGCTTACAGGGCTGGAAACACCATATATTTT

D gene: NA
CDR3 length: 15
V gene: TRBV18
J gene: TRBJ1-1
clone size: few
CDR3 protein: CASSPRDILNTEAFF
CDR3 DNA: TGTGCCAGCTCACCAAGGGACATTTTGAACACTGAAGCTTTCTTT

D gene: NA
CDR3 length: 14
V gene: TRBV9
J gene: TRBJ1-4
clone size: few
CDR3 protein: CASSSPGFEEKLFF
CDR3 DNA: TGTGCCAGCAGCTCCCCAGGTTTTGAGGAAAAACTGTTTTTT

D gene: TRBD1
CDR3 length: 17
V gene: TRBV2
J gene: TRBJ1-1
clone size: few
CDR3 protein: CASSVVATGPMNTEAFF
CDR3 DNA: TGTGCCAGCAGTGTGGTTGCGACAGGGCCTATGAACACTGAAGCTTTCTTT

D gene: TRBD2
CDR3 length: 18
V gene: TRBV7-3
J gene: TRBJ2-2
clone size: NA
CDR3 protein: CASSLFAGVGGYTGELFF
CDR3 DNA: TGTGCCAGCAGCTTATTTGCGGGTGTCGGGGGGTACACCGGGGAGCTGTTTTTT

D gene: NA
CDR3 length: 13
V gene: TRBV9
J gene: TRBJ1-2
clone size: NA
CDR3 protein: CASRRPDFRGYTF
CDR3 DNA: TGTGCCAGCAGGCGCCCGGATTTCAGGGGCTACACCTTC

D gene: NA
CDR3 length: 17
V gene: TRBV4-3
J gene: TRBJ2-1
clone size: few
CDR3 protein: CASSQDGTGVDYNEQFF
CDR3 DNA: TGCGCCAGCAGCCAAGATGGTACGGGGGTAGACTACAATGAGCAGTTCTTC

D gene: NA
CDR3 length: 15
V gene: TRBV7-2
J gene: TRBJ2-3
clone size: NA
CDR3 protein: CASSSAGTSTDTQYF
CDR3 DNA: TGTGCCAGCAGCTCTGCCGGGACTAGCACAGATACGCAGTATTTT

D gene: TRBD1
CDR3 length: 13
V gene: TRBV10-1
J gene: TRBJ1-2
clone size: NA
CDR3 protein: CATQNTGGSGYTF
CDR3 DNA: TGCGCCACGCAAAATACAGGGGGAAGCGGCTACACCTTC

D gene: NA
CDR3 length: 14
V gene: TRBV2
J gene: TRBJ1-5
clone size: few
CDR3 protein: CASSQVIGNQPQHF
CDR3 DNA: TGTGCCAGCAGTCAAGTAATTGGCAATCAGCCCCAGCATTTT

D gene: NA
CDR3 length: 16
V gene: TRBV5-6
J gene: TRBJ2-1
clone size: few
CDR3 protein: CASSPIRSATYNEQFF
CDR3 DNA: TGTGCCAGCAGCCCTATCAGAAGCGCGACCTACAATGAGCAGTTCTTC

D gene: TRBD2
CDR3 length: 15
V gene: TRBV6-5
J gene: TRBJ2-2
clone size: few
CDR3 protein: CASSFLSGGTGELFF
CDR3 DNA: TGTGCCAGCAGTTTCCTTAGCGGGGGCACCGGGGAGCTGTTTTTT

D gene: TRBD1
CDR3 length: 14
V gene: TRBV11-3
J gene: TRBJ2-2
clone size: NA
CDR3 protein: CASRTGANTGELFF
CDR3 DNA: TGTGCCAGCCGGACAGGGGCGAACACCGGGGAGCTGTTTTTT

D gene: TRBD1
CDR3 length: 14
V gene: TRBV6-5
J gene: TRBJ2-1
clone size: few
CDR3 protein: CASSSDRASNEQFF
CDR3 DNA: TGTGCCAGCAGTTCCGACAGGGCTTCTAATGAGCAGTTCTTC

D gene: NA
CDR3 length: 17
V gene: TRBV5-4
J gene: TRBJ1-6
clone size: few
CDR3 protein: CASSPSRQGGLNSPLHF
CDR3 DNA: TGTGCCAGCAGCCCGTCGAGGCAAGGGGGTCTTAATTCACCCCTCCACTTT